The 27 T cell receptor beta chains below all came from one sample that was sequenced in a study of a mutant IDH1 vaccine in newly diagnosed glioma. Clones were sequenced by immunoSEQ multiplex PCR, and TCRdb holds only the in-frame ones, with some missing. The sample includes tens of thousands of clones, approximately 72% of them seen just once. Time point reported: week 23, last vaccination. It was 300 ug of mutant IDH1 20-mer peptide that made up each vaccine dose, given with topical imiquimod. These receptors' targets are unknown. This specimen consisted of PBMCs, obtained from a glioma patient whose treatment included an IDH1 peptide vaccine. The receptors come from a man aged 50 to 59 with glioma.

CDR3 bases: TGTGCCAGCAGTTTGATAGCGGGGGCCGGAACCTACGAGCAGTACTTC. Amino acid sequence: CASSLIAGAGTYEQYF. The chain is built from TRBV28 and TRBJ2-7, with 9 bases aligning to TRBD2. This CDR3 is built from 16 residues. The germline gives CDR1 MDHEN, CDR2 SYDVKM. V trimming: 3 bases; J trimming: 2 bases; junction bases outside the gene matches: 8.

V and J are TRBV28 and TRBJ1-1; D is ambiguous. Germline-derived CDR1 and CDR2 are MDHEN and SYDVKM. The CDR3 loop spans 11 amino acids. The V gene lost 2 bases and the J gene lost 9 bases, with 7 bases spanning the gap. CDR3 protein: CASSLRQKAFF. The CDR3 bases are TGTGCCAGCAGTTTAAGGCAGAAAGCTTTCTTT.

This chain links TRBV10-3 with TRBJ1-3, with unresolved D. In germline, CDR1 is ENHRY, CDR2 SYGVKD. This CDR3 contains 14 residues. The V and J ends lost 3 bases and 0 bases respectively, with 6 bases between them. The chain's CDR3 is CAISEAGSGNTIYF. CDR3 nucleotides: TGTGCCATCAGTGAAGCAGGCTCTGGAAACACCATATATTTT.

This clone was recorded only once. V and J are TRBV5-1 and TRBJ1-1; 9 nucleotides agree with TRBD1. The CDR3 totals 16 residues. Germline V gene lookup returns CDR1 SGHRS and CDR2 YFSETQ. With 4 bases clipped from V and 1 base from J, the junction kept 8 bases outside the gene matches. The CDR3 DNA follows: TGCGCCAGCAGCCCGGGACAGGGTGAGGGGAACACTGAAGCTTTCTTT. Translated, it gives CASSPGQGEGNTEAFF.

V and J are TRBV27 and TRBJ2-2; D not resolved. CDR1 and CDR2 from the germline V gene are MNHEY and SMNVEV (reference sequence). With 3 bases removed from V and 7 bases from J, the gap between germline ends came to 6 bases. The CDR3 totals 12 residues. CDR3 region: CASSFPFGELFF. The CDR3 nucleotides are TGTGCCAGCAGTTTCCCGTTCGGGGAGCTGTTTTTT.

In its sample, this clone was seen once. The chain recombines TRBV15 with TRBJ2-2; D is perhaps TRBD1 (8 bases). V lost 6 bases, J lost 3 bases, and 14 bases lay in between. The CDR3 extends over 15 amino acids. CDR1 and CDR2 from the germline V gene are LNHNV and YYDKDF (reference sequence). The CDR3 spells CATRPQGGDTGELFF. CDR3 bases: TGTGCCACCAGACCACAGGGGGGGGACACCGGGGAGCTGTTTTTT.

This clone has just a few counts. The chain recombines TRBV2 with TRBJ1-5; D remains unclear. CDR1 is SNHLY, CDR2 FYNNEI, per germline. This CDR3 spans 17 amino acids. V was cut by 3 bases and J by 3 bases, with 18 bases left in between. The CDR3 coding sequence is TGTGCCAGCAGTGACCCGGACGCCGTCCCTTACAATCAGCCCCAGCATTTT. As protein: CASSDPDAVPYNQPQHF.

The chain uses TRBV29-1 and TRBJ2-2; 8 nucleotides agree with TRBD1. Germline V gene lookup returns CDR1 SQVTM and CDR2 ANQGSEA. V shed 7 bases, J shed 2 bases, and the junction held 6 bases outside the gene matches. The CDR3 spans 14 residues. The CDR3 loop is CSAGTGDNTGELFF. In DNA form, the CDR3 reads TGCAGCGCGGGGACAGGAGATAACACCGGGGAGCTGTTTTTT.

This chain links TRBV6-4 with TRBJ2-1; D gene ambiguous. CDR1 and CDR2 (germline): MRHNA, SNTAGT. Trimming left V 0 bases short and J 8 bases short, with 8 bases between. The CDR3 loop spans 13 amino acids. The CDR3 nucleotides read TGTGCCAGCAGTGACTCCTCCGGGCATGAGCAGTTCTTC. Protein product: CASSDSSGHEQFF.

This chain connects TRBV11-2 to TRBJ2-7, with TRBD1 identical over 9 bases. Germline CDR1 is SGHAT and CDR2 is FQNNGV. J gave up 4 bases and V 9 bases, and 10 bases lay outside the gene matches. The CDR3 extends over 14 amino acids. For the CDR3, the DNA is TGTGCCAGTTCACCGGGACAGGGATGGTACGAGCAGTACTTC. This translates into CASSPGQGWYEQYF.

The chain has TRBV28 and TRBJ1-1, with 8 positions matching TRBD1. Germline CDR1 MDHEN, CDR2 SYDVKM. The CDR3 spans 14 residues. V was clipped by 6 bases and J by 1 base; unmatched bases: 4. The CDR3 here is CASREGTGNTEAFF. CDR3 in DNA: TGTGCCAGCAGGGAAGGGACAGGGAACACTGAAGCTTTCTTT.

V and J are TRBV6-1 and TRBJ1-1; D gene unclear. CDR1 MNHNS and CDR2 SASEGT come from the germline V gene. The CDR3 length is 12 residues. V lost 6 bases and J 3 bases, leaving 8 bases between the germline ends. For the CDR3, the DNA is TGTGCCAGCAGGGAGTTCTACACTGAAGCTTTCTTT. Translating it yields CASREFYTEAFF.

The V gene is TRBV29-1, the J gene TRBJ1-3; perhaps TRBD1 as D (5 bases). The CDR3 is 12 amino acids. Trimming left V 4 bases short and J 2 bases short, with 6 bases between. Germline values: CDR1 SQVTM, CDR2 ANQGSEA. The CDR3 coding sequence is TGCAGCGTTGCAGGGACTGGAAACACCATATATTTT. This sequence encodes CSVAGTGNTIYF.

The chain links TRBV9 to TRBJ1-3, with 7 bases matching TRBD1. Trimming removed 3 bases from V and 1 base from J; junction bases left unmatched: 1. The CDR3 has 14 amino acids. Germline lookup yields CDR1 SGDLS and CDR2 YYNGEE. CDR3 sequence (DNA): TGTGCCAGCAGCGAGGGGGCTTCTGGAAACACCATATATTTT. It is translated as CASSEGASGNTIYF.

This chain joins TRBV7-9 and TRBJ2-1; tentatively, D is TRBD1 (5 bases). The CDR3 is 12 amino acids. Per the germline V gene, CDR1 is SEHNR and CDR2 is FQNEAQ (reference sequence). V was shortened by 5 bases and J by 8 bases, with 10 bases between the two germline ends. DNA for the CDR3: TGTGCCAGCAGCGCCCTAGGGGATGAGCAGTTCTTC. Translating it yields CASSALGDEQFF.

This chain uses TRBV6-6 with TRBJ1-1, with unresolved D. The CDR3 covers 13 residues. Germline V lookup: CDR1 MNHNY, CDR2 SVGAGI (reference sequence). Trimming took 7 bases from V and 6 from J, leaving 15 bases between them. The CDR3 DNA reads TGTGCCAGCAATAAGAGCCCAAGGGCTGAAGCTTTCTTT. Amino acid sequence: CASNKSPRAEAFF.

The chain is built from TRBV19 and TRBJ2-7; TRBD1 matches 7 bases. This CDR3 spans 15 amino acids. V dropped 6 bases and J dropped 1; count of bases not matched to a gene: 9. CDR1 LNHDA and CDR2 SQIVND come from the germline V gene (reference sequence). CDR3: CASSPRDSDSYEQYF. DNA for the CDR3: TGTGCCAGTAGCCCCCGGGACAGTGATTCCTACGAGCAGTACTTC.

The chain employs TRBV4-3 and TRBJ1-4, with 8 bases identical to TRBD1. The CDR3 has 16 residues. CDR1 LGHNA and CDR2 YSLEER come from the germline V gene. With V trimmed by 0 bases and J by 8 bases, 8 bases remained unmatched. The CDR3 coding sequence is TGCGCCAGCAGCCAAGATTACGGACAGGGCGACGAAAAACTGTTTTTT. It specifies CASSQDYGQGDEKLFF.

The CDR3: CAWTPPGRANYGYTF. The CDR3 DNA is TGTGCCTGGACCCCCCCGGGTCGAGCTAACTATGGCTACACCTTC. The chain recombines TRBV30 with TRBJ1-2, with no clear D. The CDR3 runs 15 residues. V lost 4 bases and J lost 0, with 15 bases in between. The germline CDR1 and CDR2 sequences are GTSNPN and SVGIG (reference sequence).

The chain is built from TRBV14 and TRBJ2-1; 8 bases align to TRBD2. Germline lookup yields CDR1 SGHDN and CDR2 FVKESK. The CDR3 contains 13 residues. The ends lost 7 bases at V and 7 bases at J; junction bases unmatched: 6. DNA for the CDR3: TGTGCCAGCAATAGGGTAGCGGGGAATGAGCAGTTCTTC. Amino acid sequence: CASNRVAGNEQFF.

This chain links TRBV9 with TRBJ2-7, with D maybe TRBD2 (5 bases). The length of the CDR3 is 15 residues. V was trimmed by 1 base and J by 2 bases, leaving 13 bases between them. Germline V gene lookup returns CDR1 SGDLS and CDR2 YYNGEE. The CDR3 reads CASSVMGGETYEQYF. The CDR3 bases are TGTGCCAGCAGCGTAATGGGTGGGGAGACCTACGAGCAGTACTTC.

The chain is built from TRBV9 and TRBJ2-7; D is perhaps TRBD1 or TRBD2 (6 bases each). CDR3 size: 17 residues. V lost 0 bases and J lost 0, with 16 bases in between. CDR1 is SGDLS and CDR2 is YYNGEE in the germline V gene. In DNA, the CDR3 is TGTGCCAGCAGCGTAGCTGGGGGGCTCGATAGCTCCTACGAGCAGTACTTC. Residues: CASSVAGGLDSSYEQYF.

CDR3 amino acids: CASSESSGGSYNEQFF. The CDR3 DNA is TGCGCCAGCAGTGAGTCGAGCGGGGGCTCCTACAATGAGCAGTTCTTC. The chain recombines TRBV10-2 with TRBJ2-1; 8 nucleotides match TRBD2. Trimming cost V 0 bases and J 0 bases; bases outside gene matches: 1. Germline V gives CDR1 WSHSY, CDR2 SAAADI. This CDR3 has 16 residues.

The chain joins TRBV13 to TRBJ1-6, with 7 bases that match TRBD1. The CDR3 totals 18 residues. V lost 0 bases and J lost 0; bases outside the gene matches: 5. CDR1 and CDR2 from the germline V gene are PRHDT and FYEKMQ (reference sequence). The CDR3 DNA sequence: TGTGCCAGCAGCTTAGGTGGGACAGCTAGCTCCTATAATTCACCCCTCCACTTT. Amino acid sequence: CASSLGGTASSYNSPLHF.

The chain recombines TRBV7-2 with TRBJ2-5; 7 positions match TRBD1. Looked up from germline, CDR1 is SGHTA and CDR2 is FQGNSA. The junction had 5 bases not matched to a gene; V was cut back by 8 bases and J by 2 bases. This CDR3 region has 13 residues. The CDR3 DNA is TGTGCCAGCGGGACAGCCTTACAAGAGACCCAGTACTTC. Its protein is CASGTALQETQYF. The full variable domain, rest sourced from reference TRBV7-2 and TRBJ2-5, is GAGVSQSPSNKVTEKGKDVELRCDPISGHTALYWYRQSLGQGLEFLIYFQGNSAPDKSGLPSDRFSAERTGGSVSTLTIQRTQQEDSAVYLCASGTALQETQYFGPGTRLLVL.

J is TRBJ2-5 and V is TRBV25-1; D is possibly TRBD2 (6 bases). Germline CDR1 MGHDK, CDR2 SYGVNS. The V gene lost 2 bases and the J gene lost 4 bases, with 20 bases spanning the gap. There are 17 residues in the CDR3. DNA for the CDR3: TGTGCCAGCAGTGAAAGCACCCAGTTGGGGCGGGGAGAGACCCAGTACTTC. As protein: CASSESTQLGRGETQYF.

The CDR3 protein is CASSESGFQETQYF. The CDR3 DNA reads as TGTGCCAGCAGTGAATCGGGGTTCCAAGAGACCCAGTACTTC. The V call is TRBV2, the J call TRBJ2-5; a possible D gene is TRBD2 (5 bases). The CDR3 covers 14 residues. In germline, CDR1 is SNHLY, CDR2 FYNNEI. Trimming removed 2 bases from V and 1 base from J, with 8 bases in between.